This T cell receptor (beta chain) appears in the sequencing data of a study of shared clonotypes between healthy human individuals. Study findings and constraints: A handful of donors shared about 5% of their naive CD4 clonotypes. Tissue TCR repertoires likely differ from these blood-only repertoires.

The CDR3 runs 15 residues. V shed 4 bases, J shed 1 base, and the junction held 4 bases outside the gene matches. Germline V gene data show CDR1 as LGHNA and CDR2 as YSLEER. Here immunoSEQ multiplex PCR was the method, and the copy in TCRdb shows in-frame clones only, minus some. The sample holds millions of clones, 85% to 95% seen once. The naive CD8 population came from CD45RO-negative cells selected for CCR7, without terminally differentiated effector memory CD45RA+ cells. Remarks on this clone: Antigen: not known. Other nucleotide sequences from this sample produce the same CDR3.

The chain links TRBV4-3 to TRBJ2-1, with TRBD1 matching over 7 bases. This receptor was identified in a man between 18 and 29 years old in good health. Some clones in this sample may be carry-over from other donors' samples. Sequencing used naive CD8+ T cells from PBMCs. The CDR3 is CASSLDRSSYNEQFF. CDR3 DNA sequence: TGCGCCAGCAGCCTGGACAGGTCTTCCTACAATGAGCAGTTCTTC.